The following is a TCR beta chain sequence with its context. This sample is drawn from a study of cytomegalovirus exposure and HLA in healthy donors. Use of 60 Vbeta and 13 Jbeta primers characterized the PCR. Sequencing used immunoSEQ multiplex PCR; TCRdb keeps in-frame clones, though not all of them. The data contain 150,000 to 200,000 clones, more than 9.5% of them singletons. Germline V CDR1 and CDR2: MNHEY, SMNVEV (reference sequence). V lost 2 bases and J lost 0, with 9 bases in between. This CDR3 is 15 amino acids long. Material for sequencing was PBMCs. This sequence joins TRBV27 and TRBJ2-3; possible D gene TRBD2, 5 bases. This receptor was obtained from a man in his fifties or sixties in good health and CMV-seropositive. The CDR3 DNA sequence: TGTGCCAGCAGTTTAGTGACGGGGAGCACAGATACGCAGTATTTT. Protein sequence: CASSLVTGSTDTQYF.